This TCR beta chain was obtained from a study of shared clonotypes between healthy human individuals. Across the study: Aged 18 to 49, the donors were two women and a few men.

The ends lost 3 bases at V and 3 bases at J; junction bases unmatched: 4. Germline assignment: CDR1 SGHDT and CDR2 YYEEEE. There are 15 residues in the CDR3. Naive CD8 cells lacked CD45RO and underwent positive selection for CCR7, leaving out terminally differentiated effector memory CD45RA+ cells. All participating donors were Caucasian adults from Nashville, Tennessee. Original processing notes: ImmunoSEQ sequences covered only the junction and lacked quality scores; filtering therefore differed. Measured with immunoSEQ multiplex PCR; TCRdb has only the in-frame clones, and not every one. The V and J calls and the clone size are those of that table, but D and trimming were determined from the DNA. The sample has nearly 2 million clones, less than 95% seen once; the top ten hold around 1%.

The sample was naive CD8+ T cells sorted from blood. The V and J genes are TRBV5-6 and TRBJ2-7; 12 bases align to TRBD2. This sequence originates from a man between 18 and 35 years old in good health. The CDR3 DNA reads TGTGCCAGCAGCTATGTGACTAGCGGGGGCTACGAGCAGTACTTC. It translates to CASSYVTSGGYEQYF.